The sequence of this T cell receptor (beta chain) was determined in a study of CD8 T cells in Susac syndrome. With random hexamers, reverse transcription was performed on roughly 0.45 to 1 ug of RNA. Coverage of TCR beta CDR3 amplification by immunoSEQ multiplex PCR extended to 54 Vbeta and 13 Jbeta. MiXCR was run by TCRdb on the immunoSEQ multiplex PCR reads, yielding one entry per CDR3 protein. The sample yields about 130,000 distinct CDR3 sequences, around 94% seen once. The CDR3 extends over 16 amino acids. CDR1 is LNHNV, CDR2 YYDKDF, per germline (reference sequence). Trimming shortened V by 3 bases and J by 3 bases, and 16 bases separated the two germline ends.

The receptor was isolated from a human donor with Susac syndrome. The sequencing sample was made of CD8+ T cells from PBMCs. V and J are TRBV15 and TRBJ2-3, with D uncertain. CDR3: CATSRGSMDRTDTQYF. In nucleotides, the CDR3 is TGTGCCACCAGCAGGGGATCCATGGATAGGACAGATACGCAGTATTTT.